The rows below give T cell receptor beta chains drawn from one sample of a study of blood T cell repertoires in COVID-19. Sequencing used immunoSEQ multiplex PCR; TCRdb keeps in-frame clones, though not all of them. Altogether some 250,000 clones are present, 70% to 90% being singletons, with the ten largest covering approximately 3%. Source material: peripheral blood. Receptor source: a woman aged 30 to 39 who had recovered from COVID-19. Each CDR3 is given with its conserved first and last residue. Fields, in order: clone size, J gene, V gene, CDR3 protein. Size is omitted from some rows. Given values are once, few, many or a class for expanded clones.

abundance: .
j_gene: TRBJ1-5
v_gene: TRBV30
CDR3aa: CAWAPGGPQPQHF

abundance: .
j_gene: TRBJ2-3
v_gene: TRBV9
CDR3aa: CASSVGAGGYSTDTQYF

abundance: .
j_gene: TRBJ1-5
v_gene: TRBV18
CDR3aa: CASSGQGNQPQHF

abundance: .
j_gene: TRBJ1-1
v_gene: TRBV5-1
CDR3aa: CASSFKSDTEAFF

abundance: .
j_gene: TRBJ2-5
v_gene: TRBV7-6
CDR3aa: CASSLVDSTSIATQYF

abundance: .
j_gene: TRBJ2-7
v_gene: TRBV12-3/TRBV12-4
CDR3aa: CASSYTQGGEQYF

abundance: .
j_gene: TRBJ2-5
v_gene: TRBV15
CDR3aa: CATSRDFLAGETQYF

abundance: .
j_gene: TRBJ2-3
v_gene: TRBV7-2
CDR3aa: CASSPQVTSTDTQYF

abundance: .
j_gene: TRBJ2-5
v_gene: TRBV2
CDR3aa: CASSRDIGETQYF

abundance: .
j_gene: TRBJ1-2
v_gene: TRBV5-4
CDR3aa: CASSLAGRGAYGYTF

abundance: .
j_gene: TRBJ1-1
v_gene: TRBV2
CDR3aa: CASSGTLVTEAFF

abundance: .
j_gene: TRBJ2-5
v_gene: TRBV4-1
CDR3aa: CASSQDPVRETQYF

abundance: .
j_gene: TRBJ2-5
v_gene: TRBV5-6
CDR3aa: CASSFFPEGRETQYF

abundance: .
j_gene: TRBJ2-3
v_gene: TRBV18
CDR3aa: CASSAGTDQLDTQYF

abundance: .
j_gene: TRBJ2-1
v_gene: TRBV7-9
CDR3aa: CASSLMGQGNEQFF

abundance: few
j_gene: TRBJ1-1
v_gene: TRBV5-4
CDR3aa: CASSLSSGGPTEAFF

abundance: once
j_gene: TRBJ1-1
v_gene: TRBV6-5
CDR3aa: CASSLGRTEAFF

abundance: once
j_gene: TRBJ1-1
v_gene: TRBV10-2
CDR3aa: CATSEDRGRAEAFF

abundance: .
j_gene: TRBJ2-3
v_gene: TRBV27
CDR3aa: CASSLLGGGASDTQYF

abundance: .
j_gene: TRBJ2-7
v_gene: TRBV21-1
CDR3aa: CASSKGGLAEGYEQYF

abundance: .
j_gene: TRBJ2-3
v_gene: TRBV9
CDR3aa: CASSVDQGDTDTQYF

abundance: once
j_gene: TRBJ2-7
v_gene: TRBV10-2
CDR3aa: CASTRVGGPSSYEQYF

abundance: .
j_gene: TRBJ2-1
v_gene: TRBV19
CDR3aa: CASRGVWNEQFF

abundance: .
j_gene: TRBJ1-2
v_gene: TRBV12-5
CDR3aa: CASGLGGPVRGYTF

abundance: .
j_gene: TRBJ1-1
v_gene: TRBV6-1
CDR3aa: CASSDRDRDSVAEAFF

abundance: .
j_gene: TRBJ2-3
v_gene: TRBV4-1
CDR3aa: CASSQDLAGRSDTQYF

abundance: .
j_gene: TRBJ1-5
v_gene: TRBV27
CDR3aa: CASSLYAEHSNQPQHF

abundance: .
j_gene: TRBJ2-7
v_gene: TRBV2
CDR3aa: CASSRDRAYEQYF

abundance: .
j_gene: TRBJ1-3
v_gene: TRBV30
CDR3aa: CAWSASFSGNTIYF

abundance: .
j_gene: TRBJ1-6
v_gene: TRBV7-9
CDR3aa: CASSLSGVGAANSPLHF

abundance: once
j_gene: TRBJ2-7
v_gene: TRBV6-5
CDR3aa: CASRRDIRAYEQYF

abundance: .
j_gene: TRBJ1-1
v_gene: TRBV11-1
CDR3aa: CASSFTGDTEAFF

abundance: .
j_gene: TRBJ1-2
v_gene: TRBV12-3/TRBV12-4
CDR3aa: CASSLTDYGYTF

abundance: once
j_gene: TRBJ2-5
v_gene: TRBV5-1
CDR3aa: CASSLRSVQETQYF

abundance: .
j_gene: TRBJ1-1
v_gene: TRBV5-1
CDR3aa: CASSPTLNTEAFF

abundance: .
j_gene: TRBJ1-1
v_gene: TRBV7-8
CDR3aa: CASSLDGVAVAAFF

abundance: .
j_gene: TRBJ2-4
v_gene: TRBV6-5
CDR3aa: CASSLQTGPGKNIQYF

abundance: .
j_gene: TRBJ2-1
v_gene: TRBV4-1
CDR3aa: CASSRGGDKDEQFF

abundance: .
j_gene: TRBJ2-3
v_gene: TRBV11-2
CDR3aa: CASSLGPSGGVTDTQYF

abundance: many
j_gene: TRBJ1-6
v_gene: TRBV5-6
CDR3aa: CASSLVDGRGNSPLHF

abundance: .
j_gene: TRBJ2-2
v_gene: TRBV10-3
CDR3aa: CAISATSGGVPGELFF

abundance: .
j_gene: TRBJ2-3
v_gene: TRBV27
CDR3aa: CASSLTSGGHTDTQYF

abundance: once
j_gene: TRBJ1-6
v_gene: TRBV18
CDR3aa: CASSSTGDSPLHF

abundance: .
j_gene: TRBJ1-4
v_gene: TRBV27
CDR3aa: CASSPPGQGVEKLFF

abundance: .
j_gene: TRBJ1-1
v_gene: TRBV7-2
CDR3aa: CASSLARGRTNTEAFF

abundance: .
j_gene: TRBJ2-3
v_gene: TRBV4-1
CDR3aa: CASSQARVAGGSTDTQYF

abundance: .
j_gene: TRBJ2-7
v_gene: TRBV27
CDR3aa: CASRGTSGRYEQYF

abundance: .
j_gene: TRBJ1-6
v_gene: TRBV5-1
CDR3aa: CASGQGNYNSPLHF

abundance: .
j_gene: TRBJ2-1
v_gene: TRBV7-3
CDR3aa: CASSLTSKGLAGDNEQFF

abundance: .
j_gene: TRBJ2-7
v_gene: TRBV4-3
CDR3aa: CASSLNIAYEQYF

abundance: .
j_gene: TRBJ2-7
v_gene: TRBV5-5
CDR3aa: CASSLSRGQSSYEQYF